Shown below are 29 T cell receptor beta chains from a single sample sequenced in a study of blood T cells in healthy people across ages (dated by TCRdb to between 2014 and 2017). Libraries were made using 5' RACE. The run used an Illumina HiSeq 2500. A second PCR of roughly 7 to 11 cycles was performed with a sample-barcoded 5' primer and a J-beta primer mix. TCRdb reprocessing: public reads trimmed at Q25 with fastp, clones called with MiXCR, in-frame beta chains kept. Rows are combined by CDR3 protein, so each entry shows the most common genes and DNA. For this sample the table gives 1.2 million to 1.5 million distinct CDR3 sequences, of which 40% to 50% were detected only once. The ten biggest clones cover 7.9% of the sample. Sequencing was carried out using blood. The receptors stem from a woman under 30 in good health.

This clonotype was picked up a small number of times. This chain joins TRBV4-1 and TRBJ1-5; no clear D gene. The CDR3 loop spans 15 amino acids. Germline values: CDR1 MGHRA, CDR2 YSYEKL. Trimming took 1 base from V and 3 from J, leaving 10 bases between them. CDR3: CASSQVLEVNQPQHF. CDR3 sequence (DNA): TGCGCCAGCAGCCAAGTACTGGAGGTCAATCAGCCCCAGCATTTT.

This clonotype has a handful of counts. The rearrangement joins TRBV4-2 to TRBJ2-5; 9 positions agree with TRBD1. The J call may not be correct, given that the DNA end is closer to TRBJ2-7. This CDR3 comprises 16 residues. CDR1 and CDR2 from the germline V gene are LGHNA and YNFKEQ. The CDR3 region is CASSRHPGQGDYEQYF. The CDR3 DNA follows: TGTGCCAGCAGTCGACATCCGGGACAGGGAGACTACGAGCAGTACTTC.

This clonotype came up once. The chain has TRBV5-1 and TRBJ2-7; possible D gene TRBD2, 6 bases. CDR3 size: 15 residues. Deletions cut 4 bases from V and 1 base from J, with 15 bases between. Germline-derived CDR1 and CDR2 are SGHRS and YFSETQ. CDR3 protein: CASSGAGSNSYEQYF. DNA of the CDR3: TGCGCCAGCAGCGGCGCGGGGTCCAATTCCTACGAGCAGTACTTC.

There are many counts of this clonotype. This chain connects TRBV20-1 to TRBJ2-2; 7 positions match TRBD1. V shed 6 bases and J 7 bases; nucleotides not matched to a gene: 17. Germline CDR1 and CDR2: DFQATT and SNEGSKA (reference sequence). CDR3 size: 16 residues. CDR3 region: CSAMAPGQIEIGELFF. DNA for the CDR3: TGCAGTGCCATGGCACCGGGACAGATCGAGATCGGGGAGCTGTTTTTT.

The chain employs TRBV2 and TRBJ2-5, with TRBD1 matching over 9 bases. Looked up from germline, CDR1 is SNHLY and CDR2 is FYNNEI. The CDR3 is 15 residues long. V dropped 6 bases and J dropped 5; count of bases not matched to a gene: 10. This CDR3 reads CASSKTGGLGETQYF. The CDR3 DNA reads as TGTGCCAGCAGCAAAACAGGGGGCCTGGGGGAGACCCAGTACTTC.

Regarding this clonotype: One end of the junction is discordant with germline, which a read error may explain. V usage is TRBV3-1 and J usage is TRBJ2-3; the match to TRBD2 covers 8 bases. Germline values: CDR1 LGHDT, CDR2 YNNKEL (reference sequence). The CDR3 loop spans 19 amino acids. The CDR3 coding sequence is TGTGCCAGCAGCCAGGCTCAGGGAGCGGGGGCCCAGCGCACAGGTACGCAGTATTTT. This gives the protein CASSQAQGAGAQRTGTQYF.

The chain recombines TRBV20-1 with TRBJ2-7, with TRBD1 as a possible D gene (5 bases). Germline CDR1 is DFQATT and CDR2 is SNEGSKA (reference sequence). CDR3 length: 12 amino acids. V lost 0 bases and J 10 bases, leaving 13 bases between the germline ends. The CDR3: CSARDPAQGQYF. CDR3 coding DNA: TGCAGTGCTAGAGATCCGGCGCAGGGACAGTACTTC.

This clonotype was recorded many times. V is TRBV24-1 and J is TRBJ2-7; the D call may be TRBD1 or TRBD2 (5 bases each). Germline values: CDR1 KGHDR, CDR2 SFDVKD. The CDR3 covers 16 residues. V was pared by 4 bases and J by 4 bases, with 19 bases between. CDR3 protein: CATSDNRDGPPYEQYF. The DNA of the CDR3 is TGTGCCACCAGTGACAACCGGGACGGGCCACCTTACGAGCAGTACTTC.

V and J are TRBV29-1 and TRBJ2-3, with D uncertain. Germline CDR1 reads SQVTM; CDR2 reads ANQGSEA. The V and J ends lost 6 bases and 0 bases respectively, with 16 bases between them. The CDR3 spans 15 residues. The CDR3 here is CSVPPAPFSTDTQYF. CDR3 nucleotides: TGCAGCGTCCCCCCCGCCCCTTTTAGCACAGATACGCAGTATTTT.

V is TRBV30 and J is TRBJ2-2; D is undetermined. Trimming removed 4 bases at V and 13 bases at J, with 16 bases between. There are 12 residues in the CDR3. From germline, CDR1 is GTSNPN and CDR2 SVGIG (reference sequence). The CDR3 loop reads CAWMDNTNRLFF. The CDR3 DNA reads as TGTGCCTGGATGGATAACACCAACCGGCTGTTTTTT.

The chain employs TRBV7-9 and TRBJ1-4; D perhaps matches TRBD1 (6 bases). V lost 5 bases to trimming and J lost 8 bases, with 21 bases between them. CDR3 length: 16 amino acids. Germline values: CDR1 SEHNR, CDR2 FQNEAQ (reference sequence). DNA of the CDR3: TGTGCCAGCAGCCCTCGAGCGGGGGGCTTCGGGGAAAAACTGTTTTTT. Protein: CASSPRAGGFGEKLFF.

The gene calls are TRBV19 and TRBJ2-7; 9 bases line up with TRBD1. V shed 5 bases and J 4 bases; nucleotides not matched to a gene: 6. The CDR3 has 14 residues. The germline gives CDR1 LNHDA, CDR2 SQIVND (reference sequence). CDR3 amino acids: CASSAWDRAYEQYF. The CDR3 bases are TGTGCCAGTAGTGCCTGGGACAGGGCTTACGAGCAGTACTTC.

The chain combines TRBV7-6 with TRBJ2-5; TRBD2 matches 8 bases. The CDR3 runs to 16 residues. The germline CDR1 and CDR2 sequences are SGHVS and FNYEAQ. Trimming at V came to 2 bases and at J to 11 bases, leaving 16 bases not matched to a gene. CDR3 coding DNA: TGTGCCAGCAGCTTAAGTACAGCGGGAGACGGCAATGAGCAGTACTTC. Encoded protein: CASSLSTAGDGNEQYF.

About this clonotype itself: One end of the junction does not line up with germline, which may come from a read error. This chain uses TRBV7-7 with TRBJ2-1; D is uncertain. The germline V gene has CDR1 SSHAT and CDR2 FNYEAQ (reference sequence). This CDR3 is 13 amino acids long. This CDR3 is CAGSLVSHNEQFF. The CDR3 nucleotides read TGTGCCGGCAGCTTAGTTTCGCACAATGAGCAGTTCTTC.

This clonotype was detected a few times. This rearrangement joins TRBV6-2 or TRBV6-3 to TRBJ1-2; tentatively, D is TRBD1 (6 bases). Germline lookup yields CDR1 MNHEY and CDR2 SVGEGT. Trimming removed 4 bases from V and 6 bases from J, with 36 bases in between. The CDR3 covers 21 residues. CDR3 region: CASSWASYITTVTGFGDGYTF. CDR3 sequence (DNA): TGTGCCAGCAGTTGGGCCAGTTATATTACTACCGTGACAGGTTTCGGCGATGGCTACACCTTC.

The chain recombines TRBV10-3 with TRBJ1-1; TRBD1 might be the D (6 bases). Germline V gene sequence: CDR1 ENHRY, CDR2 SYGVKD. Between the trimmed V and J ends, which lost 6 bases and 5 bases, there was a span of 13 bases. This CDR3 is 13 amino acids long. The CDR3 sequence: CAISGQIGTEAFF. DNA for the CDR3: TGTGCCATCAGCGGACAGATTGGAACTGAAGCTTTCTTT.

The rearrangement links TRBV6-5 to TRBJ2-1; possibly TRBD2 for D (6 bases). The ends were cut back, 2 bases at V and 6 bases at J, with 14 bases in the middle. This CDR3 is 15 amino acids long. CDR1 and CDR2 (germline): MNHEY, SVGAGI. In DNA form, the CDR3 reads TGTGCCAGCAGTTACGGGACTCCTGACCGCAATGAGCAGTTCTTC. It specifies CASSYGTPDRNEQFF.

CDR3: CASSPGQVRAFF. DNA for the CDR3: TGTGCCAGCAGCCCCGGACAGGTTCGAGCTTTCTTT. The chain uses TRBV12-3 or TRBV12-4 and TRBJ1-1, with 7 bases identical to TRBD1. The CDR3 length is 12 residues. V shed 6 bases and J 10 bases; nucleotides not matched to a gene: 8.

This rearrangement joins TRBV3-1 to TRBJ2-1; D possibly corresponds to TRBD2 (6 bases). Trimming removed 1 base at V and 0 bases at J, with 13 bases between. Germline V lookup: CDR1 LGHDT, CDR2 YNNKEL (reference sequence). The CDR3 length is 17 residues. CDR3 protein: CASSQVGGASSYNEQFF. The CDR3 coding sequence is TGTGCCAGCAGCCAAGTCGGCGGGGCTAGCTCCTACAATGAGCAGTTCTTC.

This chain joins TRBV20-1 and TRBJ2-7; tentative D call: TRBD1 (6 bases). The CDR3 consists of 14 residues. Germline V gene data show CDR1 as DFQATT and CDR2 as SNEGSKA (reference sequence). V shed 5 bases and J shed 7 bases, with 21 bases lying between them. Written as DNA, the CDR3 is TGCAGTGCTTACAGGGAGTTCGCCCGTCGTGAGCAGTACTTC. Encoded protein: CSAYREFARREQYF.

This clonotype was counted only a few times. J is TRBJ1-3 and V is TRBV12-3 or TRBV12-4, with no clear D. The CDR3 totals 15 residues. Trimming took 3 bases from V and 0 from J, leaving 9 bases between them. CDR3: CASSLVGSSGNTIYF. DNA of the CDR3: TGTGCCAGCAGTTTGGTGGGGAGCTCTGGAAACACCATATATTTT.

The CDR3 nucleotides read TGCGCCAGCAGTTACGAGGACCGGGAGCAGTACTTC. It yields the protein CASSYEDREQYF. This sequence joins TRBV5-1 and TRBJ2-7; D is undetermined. Trimming stripped 5 bases from V and 7 bases from J, with 13 bases between. The CDR3 loop spans 12 amino acids. Germline V CDR1 and CDR2: SGHRS, YFSETQ.

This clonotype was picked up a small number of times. CDR3 in DNA: TGTGCCAGCAGCTTAGCGGGAGTTCCCTCCTACGAGCAGTACTTC. Protein product: CASSLAGVPSYEQYF. This chain joins TRBV7-9 and TRBJ2-7, with D perhaps matching TRBD2 (5 bases). CDR3 length: 15 residues. Trimming took 0 bases from V and 0 from J, leaving 9 bases between them. The germline V gene encodes CDR1 SEHNR and CDR2 FQNEAQ (reference sequence).

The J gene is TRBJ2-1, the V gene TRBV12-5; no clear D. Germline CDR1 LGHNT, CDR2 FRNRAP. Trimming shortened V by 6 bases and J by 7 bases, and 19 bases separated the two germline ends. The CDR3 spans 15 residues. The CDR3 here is CASGYTSLGRNEQFF. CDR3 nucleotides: TGTGCTAGTGGCTACACCAGCCTAGGTCGGAATGAGCAGTTCTTC.

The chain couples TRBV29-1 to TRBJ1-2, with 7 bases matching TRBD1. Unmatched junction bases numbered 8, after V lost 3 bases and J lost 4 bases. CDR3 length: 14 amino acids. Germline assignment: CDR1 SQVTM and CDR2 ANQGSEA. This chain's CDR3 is CSVEGQGEGYGYTF. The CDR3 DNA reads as TGCAGCGTTGAGGGGCAGGGGGAAGGCTATGGCTACACCTTC.

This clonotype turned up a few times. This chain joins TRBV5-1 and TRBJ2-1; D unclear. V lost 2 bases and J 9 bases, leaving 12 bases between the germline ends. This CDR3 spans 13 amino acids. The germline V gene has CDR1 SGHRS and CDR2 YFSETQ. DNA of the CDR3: TGCGCCAGCAGCTTTACCAACCGGGTTGAGCAGTTCTTC. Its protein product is CASSFTNRVEQFF.

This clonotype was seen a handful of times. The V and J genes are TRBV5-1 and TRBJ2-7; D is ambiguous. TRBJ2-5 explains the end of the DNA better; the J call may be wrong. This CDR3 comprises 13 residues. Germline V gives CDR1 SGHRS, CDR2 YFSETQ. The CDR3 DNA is TGCGCCAGCAGCTTGGACCAGCTAGAGACCCAGTACTTC. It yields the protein CASSLDQLETQYF.

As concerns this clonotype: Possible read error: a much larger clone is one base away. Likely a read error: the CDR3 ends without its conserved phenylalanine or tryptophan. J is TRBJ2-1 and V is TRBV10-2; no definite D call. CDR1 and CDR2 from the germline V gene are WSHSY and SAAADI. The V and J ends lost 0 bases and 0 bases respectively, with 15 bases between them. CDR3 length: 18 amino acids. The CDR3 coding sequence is TGCGCCAGCAGTGAGTCGATGCCTATCAAGAACTCCTACAATGAGCAGTTCTTA. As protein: CASSESMPIKNSYNEQFL.

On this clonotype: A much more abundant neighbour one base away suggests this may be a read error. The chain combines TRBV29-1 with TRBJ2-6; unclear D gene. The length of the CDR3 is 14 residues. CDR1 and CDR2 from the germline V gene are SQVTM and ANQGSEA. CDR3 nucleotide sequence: TGCAGCGTTGAAGGAGGATCTGGGGTCAACGTCCTGACTTTC. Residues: CSVEGGSGVNVLTF.